This is a list of T cell receptor beta chains from one sample in a study of blood T cell repertoires in COVID-19. Repertoires were generated with immunoSEQ multiplex PCR, while TCRdb's copy carries only in-frame clones and drops some. Of around 450,000 clones listed, less than 95% are singletons. Sequencing input: PBMCs or T cells enriched from blood (not recorded which). The receptors were sampled from a man aged 18 to 29 who had recovered from COVID-19. Both conserved end residues are part of each CDR3. D genes are given only for firm matches. A row's size may be missing; if present it is once, few, many or a size class.

clone_size	d_call	j_call	v_call	cdr3_nt	cdr3_aa
.	.	TRBJ1-1	TRBV18	TGTGCCAGCTCTCTCTCAGGGGCGGGGGCTGAAGCTTTCTTT	CASSLSGAGAEAFF
.	.	TRBJ1-2	TRBV6-2/TRBV6-3	TGTGCCAGCAGTAACCGGCGGGGTGGCTATGGCTACACCTTC	CASSNRRGGYGYTF
.	TRBD1	TRBJ2-7	TRBV28	TGTGCCAGCGCTGGACAGGGGGGATCCTACGAGCAGTACTTC	CASAGQGGSYEQYF
.	.	TRBJ1-5	TRBV27	TGTGCCAGCAGTTTACCGGGGGACAATCAGCCCCAGCATTTT	CASSLPGDNQPQHF
.	TRBD1	TRBJ2-7	TRBV28	TGTGCCAGCAGTACAGGGGCCGCGCAGTACTTC	CASSTGAAQYF
.	.	TRBJ1-1	TRBV7-9	TGTGCCAGCAGCTTTACCCAGGGGACTGAAGCTTTCTTT	CASSFTQGTEAFF
.	TRBD2	TRBJ2-7	TRBV10-3	TGTGCCATCAGTGCTGGGGGAGGTACTAGCGGGTACGAGCAGTACTTC	CAISAGGGTSGYEQYF
.	TRBD2	TRBJ2-1	TRBV27	TGTGCCAGCAGTTTATATTATACTAGCGGGAGTTTAAATGAGCAGTTCTTC	CASSLYYTSGSLNEQFF
.	.	TRBJ2-7	TRBV28	TGTGCCAGCAGTTTATACAACCTCGAGCAGTACTTC	CASSLYNLEQYF
.	TRBD1	TRBJ1-5	TRBV7-9	TGTGCCAGCAGCCTATCGACAGGGCGCAATCAGCCCCAGCATTTT	CASSLSTGRNQPQHF
once	TRBD2	TRBJ2-3	TRBV5-1	TGCGCCAGCAGCCCGGGGGGAGCAGCAGATACGCAGTATTTT	CASSPGGAADTQYF